This T cell receptor beta chain emerged from a study of T cells in Graves' hyperthyroidism and ophthalmopathy. Study as a whole: Peripheral blood was taken when the disease was first diagnosed, before any treatment began. Study-level findings and limits: Ophthalmopathy could be told apart from stable hyperthyroidism with a 13 V-J model. Clonotypes that were expanded in thyroid above 0.001 mostly appeared in blood too.

Exclusion of a patient resulted from uncontrolled infection, other autoimmune disease, pregnancy or lactation. This CDR3 is 14 amino acids long. The trim removed 4 bases at V and 6 bases at J, leaving 7 bases unmatched. Germline V CDR1 and CDR2: SGHDN, FVKESK. Amplified regions were TCR beta CDR3 sequences from RNA transcripts. The study used the HTBI primer set for a first-round RT-PCR of the TCR CDR3. TCRdb redid the calling of the multiplex PCR reads with MiXCR, one entry per CDR3 protein. The sample lists roughly 240,000 distinct CDR3 sequences, around 17% seen once, with more than 25% in the top ten. This clonotype was seen at least ten times. The antigen is undetermined.

The sequenced sample consisted of blood. The gene calls are TRBV14 and TRBJ2-5; 8 nucleotides align to TRBD1. This sequence was found in a woman aged 18-30 years with Graves' ophthalmopathy. CDR3 bases: TGTGCCAGCAGCCCCCGGGACAGGTCCCAGACCCAGTACTTC. Amino acid sequence: CASSPRDRSQTQYF.